Listed below are T cell receptor beta chains from one sample, sequenced in a study of blood T cell repertoires in COVID-19. Some clones are missing from TCRdb's copy, which holds only in-frame ones; the method was immunoSEQ multiplex PCR. The sample lists about 120,000 clones, approximately 81% seen once, with 3% to 4.5% in the top ten. Sequencing was carried out using peripheral blood. All receptors come from a woman at least 80 years old with acute or convalescent COVID-19. CDR3s include the opening cysteine and the closing phenylalanine or tryptophan. The order of the fields is D gene, V gene, J gene, clone size, CDR3 protein, CDR3 DNA. The D gene is left open where the match is weak. Clone size is stated in some rows and not others, as once, few, many or a class when expanded.

>TRBD2|TRBV5-1|TRBJ2-3|NA
CASSSLAGGPGDTQYF
TGCGCCAGCAGCTCACTAGCGGGAGGGCCGGGAGATACGCAGTATTTT
>TRBD1|TRBV7-2|TRBJ1-1|NA
CASNRDRNTEAFF
TGTGCCAGCAACCGGGACAGGAACACTGAAGCTTTCTTT
>NA|TRBV23-1|TRBJ1-5|NA
CAGLEAVVGGNQPQHF
TGCGCCGGACTAGAAGCCGTTGTAGGAGGCAATCAGCCCCAGCATTTT
>NA|TRBV7-9|TRBJ1-2|NA
CASSVAGAIGYTF
TGTGCCAGCAGCGTTGCGGGAGCTATCGGCTACACCTTC
>NA|TRBV7-3|TRBJ1-1|few
CASSLEMNTEAFF
TGTGCCAGCAGCCTAGAAATGAACACTGAAGCTTTCTTT
>NA|TRBV6-1|TRBJ1-6|NA
CASSAGTLRSSYNSPLHF
TGTGCCAGCAGTGCCGGGACTCTCCGAAGCTCCTATAATTCACCCCTCCACTTT
>NA|TRBV6-6|TRBJ1-1|NA
CASSWAGEAFF
TGTGCCAGCAGTTGGGCGGGGGAGGCTTTCTTT
>NA|TRBV30|TRBJ2-7|NA
CAYQAGSSYEQYF
TGTGCCTATCAGGCCGGGAGCTCCTACGAGCAGTACTTC
>NA|TRBV5-1|TRBJ2-3|NA
CASSLGQVPDTQYF
TGCGCCAGCAGCTTGGGACAGGTCCCAGATACGCAGTATTTT
>TRBD2|TRBV7-3|TRBJ2-3|once
CASSGGGALTDTQYF
TGTGCCAGCAGCGGCGGGGGGGCACTGACAGATACGCAGTATTTT
>NA|TRBV3-1/TRBV3-2|TRBJ2-5|NA
CASSSLETQYF
TGTGCCAGCAGTAGTTTGGAGACCCAGTACTTC
>NA|TRBV7-2|TRBJ1-2|few
CASSLDGGGYGYTF
TGTGCCAGCAGCTTAGACGGGGGAGGGTATGGCTACACCTTC
>NA|TRBV7-2|TRBJ1-1|NA
CASSLELGQNTEAFF
TGTGCCAGCAGCTTAGAACTGGGCCAGAACACTGAAGCTTTCTTT
>TRBD1|TRBV5-1|TRBJ2-7|NA
CASSWTGSSYEQYF
TGCGCCAGCAGCTGGACAGGGAGCTCCTACGAGCAGTACTTC
>TRBD1|TRBV9|TRBJ2-1|few
CASSIRTGGIGEQFF
TGTGCCAGCAGCATCCGGACAGGGGGAATCGGTGAGCAGTTCTTC
>NA|TRBV5-1|TRBJ2-3|NA
CASSLTLGVDTQYF
TGCGCCAGCAGCTTAACACTAGGCGTGGATACGCAGTATTTT
>NA|TRBV2|TRBJ1-4|NA
CASSSLGVATNEKLFF
TGTGCCAGCAGTTCCCTCGGGGTTGCAACTAATGAAAAACTGTTTTTT
>TRBD1|TRBV7-2|TRBJ2-3|NA
CASSSWGTGSTDTQYF
TGTGCCAGCAGCTCATGGGGGACAGGGAGCACAGATACGCAGTATTTT
>TRBD1|TRBV6-5|TRBJ1-1|NA
CASSRRDRATEAFF
TGTGCCAGCAGTCGCCGGGACAGGGCCACTGAAGCTTTCTTT
>TRBD2|TRBV5-4|TRBJ2-5|once
CASSLGREGETQYF
TGTGCCAGCAGCCTCGGGAGGGAGGGAGAGACCCAGTACTTC
>TRBD2|TRBV3-1/TRBV3-2|TRBJ2-3|once
CASSLLGSGRSDTQYF
TGTGCCAGCAGCCTCCTGGGTAGCGGGAGGTCAGATACGCAGTATTTT
>NA|TRBV7-2|TRBJ2-2|few
CASSLEGGMNTGELFF
TGTGCCAGCAGCTTAGAGGGGGGGATGAACACCGGGGAGCTGTTTTTT
>NA|TRBV9|TRBJ2-3|NA
CASSVGGNAMYF
TGTGCCAGCAGCGTAGGGGGCAACGCGATGTATTTT
>NA|TRBV10-3|TRBJ1-2|NA
CAINPRTADNYGYTF
TGTGCCATCAATCCGCGGACAGCGGACAACTATGGCTACACCTTC
>NA|TRBV7-2|TRBJ2-2|NA
CASSLETRRELFF
TGTGCCAGCAGCCTAGAGACTCGGCGGGAGCTGTTTTTT
>NA|TRBV4-1|TRBJ1-4|NA
CASSAPGRREKLFF
TGCGCCAGCAGCGCCCCAGGGAGGAGGGAAAAACTGTTTTTT
>NA|TRBV30|TRBJ1-1|once
CAWSVQSVNTEAFF
TGTGCCTGGAGTGTACAGAGTGTGAACACTGAAGCTTTCTTT
>NA|TRBV28|TRBJ1-1|NA
CASLPLPARGNTEAFF
TGTGCCAGCCTTCCCCTACCGGCCAGGGGGAACACTGAAGCTTTCTTT
>TRBD1|TRBV5-1|TRBJ2-7|NA
CASSGTGTVYEQYF
TGCGCCAGCAGCGGGACCGGGACAGTCTACGAGCAGTACTTC
>NA|TRBV5-4|TRBJ1-6|NA
CASSLFRDRFDSPLHF
TGTGCCAGCAGCTTGTTCAGAGACAGGTTTGATTCACCCCTCCACTTT
>TRBD1|TRBV18|TRBJ1-2|once
CASSPSQGAGYTF
TGTGCCAGCTCACCATCACAGGGGGCTGGCTACACCTTC
>NA|TRBV4-3|TRBJ1-6|once
CASSLSGNSYNSPLHF
TGCGCCAGCAGCCTCTCAGGGAACAGTTATAATTCACCCCTCCACTTT
>TRBD1|TRBV5-1|TRBJ1-2|once
CASSISGTGDGYTF
TGCGCCAGCAGCATTTCCGGGACAGGGGACGGCTACACCTTC
>NA|TRBV5-5|TRBJ2-2|NA
CASSLLIGTGELFF
TGTGCCAGCAGCTTGCTAATCGGCACCGGGGAGCTGTTTTTT
>NA|TRBV10-3|TRBJ1-1|few
CAIRGTLNTEAFF
TGTGCCATCAGAGGGACATTGAACACTGAAGCTTTCTTT
>NA|TRBV19|TRBJ1-5|few
CASSEYHRASNQPQHF
TGTGCCAGTAGTGAGTATCACAGGGCTAGCAATCAGCCCCAGCATTTT
>NA|TRBV11-2|TRBJ2-3|NA
CASSPRGSNTQYF
TGTGCCAGCAGTCCCCGCGGGTCAAATACGCAGTATTTT
>NA|TRBV18|TRBJ1-2|NA
CASSPGPEGGYTF
TGTGCCAGCTCACCAGGGCCCGAAGGTGGCTACACCTTC
>TRBD1|TRBV18|TRBJ1-2|NA
CASSPRKAGGAGYGYTF
TGTGCCAGCTCACCACGAAAGGCAGGGGGCGCAGGCTATGGCTACACCTTC
>NA|TRBV7-2|TRBJ2-1|NA
CASSQHRDNEQFF
TGTGCCAGCAGCCAGCACAGGGACAATGAGCAGTTCTTC
>NA|TRBV30|TRBJ1-1|NA
CAWSGPREDTEAFF
TGTGCCTGGAGTGGACCGAGGGAGGACACTGAAGCTTTCTTT
>NA|TRBV5-1|TRBJ2-2|once
CASSPGARATGELFF
TGCGCCAGCAGCCCGGGAGCTAGGGCCACCGGGGAGCTGTTTTTT
>NA|TRBV6-6|TRBJ1-1|once
CASSTRVGRATEAFF
TGTGCCAGCAGTACAAGGGTCGGGAGGGCGACTGAAGCTTTCTTT
>TRBD1|TRBV6-1|TRBJ2-3|few
CASSEVWTGGLRDTQYF
TGTGCCAGCAGTGAAGTTTGGACAGGGGGATTAAGGGATACGCAGTATTTT
>NA|TRBV10-3|TRBJ1-5|NA
CAISESRGVDGNQPQHF
TGTGCCATCAGTGAGTCGAGAGGAGTGGATGGCAATCAGCCCCAGCATTTT
>TRBD2|TRBV30|TRBJ2-1|NA
CAWNSGVAYNEQFF
TGTGCCTGGAATAGCGGGGTTGCCTACAATGAGCAGTTCTTC
>TRBD2|TRBV2|TRBJ2-5|NA
CASSTSGVQETQYF
TGTGCCAGCTCGACTAGCGGGGTCCAAGAGACCCAGTACTTC
>NA|TRBV12-3/TRBV12-4|TRBJ1-1|NA
CASSYKSETEAFF
TGTGCCAGCAGTTATAAGTCTGAGACTGAAGCTTTCTTT
>TRBD1|TRBV7-2|TRBJ1-6|NA
CASSFQGTATQALHF
TGTGCCAGCAGCTTCCAAGGGACAGCCACTCAAGCCCTCCACTTT
>TRBD2|TRBV4-1|TRBJ2-1|NA
CASSQGMTSALNNEQFF
TGCGCCAGCAGCCAAGGTATGACTAGCGCGTTAAACAATGAGCAGTTCTTC
>TRBD1|TRBV28|TRBJ2-7|NA
CASSPVDRANEQYF
TGTGCCAGCAGTCCAGTGGACAGGGCCAACGAGCAGTACTTC
>NA|TRBV21-1|TRBJ1-2|NA
CASSTQGVGYTF
TGTGCCAGCAGCACCCAGGGGGTTGGCTACACCTTC
>TRBD1|TRBV5-1|TRBJ2-7|NA
CASSLPLTGGIDEQYF
TGCGCCAGCAGCTTACCCCTGACAGGGGGAATCGACGAGCAGTACTTC
>TRBD1|TRBV5-1|TRBJ2-5|once
CASSPNQGAGETQYF
TGCGCCAGCAGCCCCAACCAGGGGGCTGGGGAGACCCAGTACTTC